This T cell receptor beta chain was profiled in a study of response to subunit inactivated influenza vaccine. Findings and limits, study-wide: The authors proposed limited new T cell recruitment per seasonal influenza vaccination.

TCRdb used MiXCR to reprocess the RT-PCR reads, holding one entry per CDR3 protein. The sample includes about 650,000 distinct CDR3 sequences, less than 15% of them seen just once. This clonotype was picked up a small number of times. The antigen is not known. The CDR3 contains 13 residues. The V gene lost 5 bases and the J gene lost 0 bases, with 11 bases spanning the gap. From germline, CDR1 is DFQATT and CDR2 SNEGSKA (reference sequence). This TCR derives from a man between 50 and 59 years old who received an inactivated influenza vaccine. Sequenced material: PBMCs from blood, taken less than 15 days before vaccination. The rearrangement joins TRBV20-1 to TRBJ2-7, with D unresolved. CDR3: CSAGMRSSYEQYF. The CDR3 DNA reads as TGCAGTGCTGGGATGCGGAGCTCCTACGAGCAGTACTTC.